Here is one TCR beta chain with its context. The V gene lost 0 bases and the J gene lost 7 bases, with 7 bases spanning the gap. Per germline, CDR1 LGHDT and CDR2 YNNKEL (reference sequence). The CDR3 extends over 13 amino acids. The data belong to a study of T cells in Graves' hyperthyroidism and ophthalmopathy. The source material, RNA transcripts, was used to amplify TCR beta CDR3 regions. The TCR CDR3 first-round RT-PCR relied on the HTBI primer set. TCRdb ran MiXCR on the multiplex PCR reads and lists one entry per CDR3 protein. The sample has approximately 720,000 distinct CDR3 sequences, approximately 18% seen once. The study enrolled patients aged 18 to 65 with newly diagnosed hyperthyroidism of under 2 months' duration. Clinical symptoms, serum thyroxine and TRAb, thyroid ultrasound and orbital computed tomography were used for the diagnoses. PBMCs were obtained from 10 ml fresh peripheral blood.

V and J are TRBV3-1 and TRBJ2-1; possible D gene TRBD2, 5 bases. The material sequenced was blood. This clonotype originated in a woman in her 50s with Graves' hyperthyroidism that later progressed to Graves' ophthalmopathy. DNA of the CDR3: TGTGCCAGCAGCCAAGAACCGGGGAATGAGCAGTTCTTC. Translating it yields CASSQEPGNEQFF.